This T cell receptor (beta chain) was found in a study of blood T cell repertoires in COVID-19 (TCRdb year 2020). Notes on the research overall: Samples covering the acute and convalescent phases of COVID-19 were provided by collaborators in the United States, Italy and Spain. The material from the prospective study consisted of cDNA or gDNA derived from T cells, B-cell-depleted T cells, or PBMCs. The dataset comprised deeply sampled blood TCRbeta repertoires from subjects exposed to, actively infected with, or recovered from COVID-19. The repertoires were released in a freely available public database intended as a resource for research on the immune response to SARS-CoV-2. The samples were drawn from the first 160 participants of the ongoing ImmuneRACE study and from 950 to 1,500 subjects provided by 6 global collaborators. A de-identified subject ID, COVID-19 status, age in years and sex were almost always included in the sample metadata. Where available, HLA class I and class II types were taken from metadata supplied by the sample provider and were not determined by assay-based typing.

In the case of this clone: What antigen it recognizes has not been identified. Base qualities are not at hand, and no much larger clone is one base apart.

Participants in the prospective study were enrolled through a virtual design, were aged roughly 18 to 90 years, and lived in 24 United States geographic areas. Cohort assignment in the prospective study relied on participant-reported clinical history from a screening survey and a study questionnaire. For ImmuneRACE Cohort 3, a participant was defined as recovered based on two consecutive negative NP/OP PCR tests, clearance by a healthcare professional, or resolution of symptoms. Mobile phlebotomists in the prospective study collected whole blood, serum and a nasopharyngeal or oropharyngeal swab from every participant. Over a roughly 2-month period, participants in the prospective study had the option of providing additional blood draws and questionnaires. Before DNA extraction, blood samples from the prospective study were shipped at room temperature or frozen. The immunoSEQ Assay, a bias-controlled multiplex PCR, was used to amplify TCRbeta CDR3 regions from genomic DNA. The original methods were these. Within the assay, amplification of reference gene primers was used to estimate how many nucleated cells each sample contained. To quantify the absolute abundance of each unique TCRbeta CDR3 rearrangement, sequence reads were collapsed and filtered. For each sample, productive Simpson clonality was calculated as the square root of Simpson's diversity index across productive rearrangements. TCRdb's version of the immuneACCESS table is confined to in-frame rearrangements and falls short of the full clone set. An unresolved V gene accounts for under half of the shortfall where checked; the remainder is of unknown origin. That table supplies the V and J calls and clone size; D and trimming were determined from the DNA. Within this sample are about 320,000 clones, with 70% to 90% of them counted one time only. The leading ten clones occupy 5.5% to 6% of the sample.

The cysteine opens and the phenylalanine closes a CDR3 of 13 amino acids. Just CDR3 DNA is preserved here, 39 bases in frame from base 1. V is shortened by 8 bases, J by 6 bases, and the region joining them spans 14 bases. CDR1 is given as LNHDA and CDR2 as SQIVND, both from the germline V gene (reference sequence). Overall study outcomes, separate from this receptor: How much clinical and demographic metadata was included differed by source and by participant, and the metadata was provided uncurated.

The V and J genes are TRBV19 and TRBJ1-3, and the D gene may be TRBD1, 5 bases matching. The TCR sequence derives from a woman in her 30s who had recovered from COVID-19. The sequenced sample consisted of PBMCs or T cells enriched from blood (not recorded which). The sequence in DNA is TGTGCCAGTCGCCAGGCAGGGCCAAACACCATATATTTT. Its amino acids are CASRQAGPNTIYF. With the rest looked up from the reference TRBV19 and TRBJ1-3 genes rather than sequenced, the full variable domain is DGGITQSPKYLFRKEGQNVTLSCEQNLNHDAMYWYRQDPGQGLRLIYYSQIVNDFQKGDIAEGYSVSREKKESFPLTVTSAQKNPTAFYLCASRQAGPNTIYFGEGSWLTVV.